The clone carrying this T cell receptor beta chain has a count of ten or more. The sample is drawn from a study of T cells in Graves' hyperthyroidism and ophthalmopathy. TCR beta CDR3 sequences were amplified from RNA transcripts. First-round RT-PCR targeting the TCR CDR3 was performed with the HTBI primer set. TCRdb fed the multiplex PCR reads into MiXCR, producing one record per CDR3 protein. The repertoire includes 300,000 to 400,000 distinct CDR3 sequences, about 14% of them detected once, and roughly 21% sits in the top ten. The CDR3 has 15 amino acids. V dropped 6 bases and J dropped 1; count of bases not matched to a gene: 9. Germline V gives CDR1 SQVTM, CDR2 ANQGSEA.

Input material: blood. This receptor was obtained from a woman aged 25 to 39 with Graves' ophthalmopathy. The chain joins TRBV29-1 to TRBJ2-5, with 9 nucleotides matching TRBD1. For the CDR3, the DNA is TGCAGCGTCGCACCCGGGACAGGGACCCAAGAGACCCAGTACTTC. The encoded protein is CSVAPGTGTQETQYF. Based on the CDR3 plus reference TRBV29-1 and TRBJ2-5, the full variable domain is SAVISQKPSRDICQRGTSLTIQCQVDSQVTMMFWYRQQPGQSLTLIATANQGSEATYESGFVIDKFPISRPNLTFSTLTVSNMSPEDSSIYLCSVAPGTGTQETQYFGPGTRLLVL.